The next 28 T cell receptor beta chains were all read from a single sample in a study of T cells in Graves' hyperthyroidism and ophthalmopathy. Amplification yielded TCR beta CDR3 regions, with RNA transcripts as the source. With the HTBI primer set, the TCR CDR3 went through a first round of RT-PCR. A single record per CDR3 protein comes from TCRdb applying MiXCR to the multiplex PCR reads. This table holds more than 550,000 distinct CDR3 sequences, roughly 17% found once. The specimen was blood. These receptors were collected from a man aged 50-60 years with Graves' hyperthyroidism.

The gene calls are TRBV15 and TRBJ2-5; 8 bases map to TRBD1. This CDR3 is built from 16 residues. The V segment lost 5 bases and the J segment 5 bases; nucleotides outside the gene matches: 13. CDR1 is LNHNV and CDR2 is YYDKDF in the germline V gene (reference sequence). The DNA for the CDR3 is TGTGCCACCAGCGTACGACAGGGGCTGGTACGGGAGACCCAGTACTTC. As protein: CATSVRQGLVRETQYF.

This clonotype appeared many times. V is TRBV5-6 and J is TRBJ1-2; 8 nucleotides line up with TRBD1. The germline gives CDR1 SGHDT, CDR2 YYEEEE. The J segment lost 3 bases and the V segment lost 0 bases, leaving 7 bases of the junction unmatched. The CDR3 loop spans 16 amino acids. The CDR3 nucleotides are TGTGCCAGCAGCTTGGCCTGGACAGGGCGTGACTATGGCTACACCTTC. Its protein product is CASSLAWTGRDYGYTF.

The chain is built from TRBV5-1 and TRBJ2-3, with D maybe TRBD2 (6 bases). CDR1 and CDR2 from the germline V gene are SGHRS and YFSETQ. The CDR3 runs 15 residues. V was cut by 1 base and J by 0 bases, with 9 bases left in between. The CDR3 here is CASSLSSVSTDTQYF. In DNA form, the CDR3 reads TGCGCCAGCAGCTTGTCTAGCGTGAGCACAGATACGCAGTATTTT.

The J gene is TRBJ2-1, the V gene TRBV6-2 or TRBV6-3; D uncertain. CDR3 length: 14 amino acids. Germline assignment: CDR1 MNHEY and CDR2 SVGEGT. Between the trimmed V and J ends, which lost 2 bases and 9 bases, there was a span of 14 bases. Here the CDR3 reads CASSYVHKGGEQFF. The CDR3 DNA follows: TGTGCCAGCAGTTACGTCCACAAGGGCGGTGAGCAGTTCTTC.

This clonotype was counted many times. The V call is TRBV20-1, the J call TRBJ2-4; 7 nucleotides agree with TRBD1. Germline CDR1 DFQATT, CDR2 SNEGSKA (reference sequence). V was pared by 5 bases and J by 5 bases, with 12 bases of the junction left unmatched. The CDR3 has 15 amino acids. The CDR3 protein is CSALYPTGQQNIQYF. In DNA form, the CDR3 reads TGCAGTGCTTTATATCCCACGGGACAGCAAAACATTCAGTACTTC.

This clonotype appeared many times. J is TRBJ2-3 and V is TRBV18, with 10 bases identical to TRBD1. The germline V gene has CDR1 KGHSH and CDR2 LQKENI. CDR3 length: 16 residues. V dropped 4 bases and J dropped 2; count of bases not matched to a gene: 6. The chain's CDR3 is CASSLSTGGLTDTQYF. Written as DNA, the CDR3 is TGTGCCAGCTCACTTTCGACAGGGGGCCTCACAGATACGCAGTATTTT.

The sample holds a few counts of this clonotype. The chain is built from TRBV28 and TRBJ2-2; 7 bases align to TRBD2. The ends lost 8 bases at V and 4 bases at J; junction bases unmatched: 10. CDR1 and CDR2 from the germline V gene are MDHEN and SYDVKM. CDR3 length equals 15 residues. CDR3 DNA: TGTGCCAGCGCTTCCCCGGGAGGATCCACCGGGGAGCTGTTTTTT. Its protein product is CASASPGGSTGELFF.

This clonotype was seen a few times. The J gene is TRBJ1-5, the V gene TRBV5-1; 7 nucleotides align to TRBD1. After removal of 4 bases from V and 0 bases from J, the junction contained 10 bases not matched to a gene. This CDR3 is 17 amino acids long. Looked up from germline, CDR1 is SGHRS and CDR2 is YFSETQ. The CDR3 loop reads CASSPTTGSDSNQPQHF. The CDR3 nucleotides read TGCGCCAGCAGCCCAACGACAGGGTCGGATAGCAATCAGCCCCAGCATTTT.

This clonotype was observed at least ten times. The rearrangement joins TRBV2 to TRBJ2-5; D remains unclear. The ends were cut back, 7 bases at V and 5 bases at J, with 5 bases in the middle. Germline V CDR1 and CDR2: SNHLY, FYNNEI. The CDR3 is made up of 10 amino acids. The chain's CDR3 is CASMIETQYF. The DNA of the CDR3 is TGTGCCAGCATGATTGAGACCCAGTACTTC.

The chain combines TRBV5-1 with TRBJ2-1; TRBD1 matches 10 bases. The CDR3 runs 17 residues. CDR1 and CDR2 (germline): SGHRS, YFSETQ. The V gene end was trimmed by 4 bases and the J gene end by 5 bases; junction bases not matched to a gene: 12. The CDR3 sequence is CASSLRGQGRLDNEQFF. The CDR3 bases are TGCGCCAGCAGCCTCCGGGGACAGGGGCGCTTAGACAATGAGCAGTTCTTC.

The chain has TRBV6-1 and TRBJ2-7; 8 positions agree with TRBD2. With V trimmed by 8 bases and J by 5 bases, 8 bases remained unmatched. CDR1 and CDR2 (germline): MNHNS, SASEGT. CDR3 length equals 13 residues. The CDR3 sequence is CASRGGEFDEQYF. The CDR3, as DNA: TGTGCCAGCCGGGGGGGAGAGTTTGACGAGCAGTACTTC.

This clonotype was seen ten or more times. This chain uses TRBV28 with TRBJ2-7; TRBD1 might be the D (6 bases). Germline lookup yields CDR1 MDHEN and CDR2 SYDVKM. This CDR3 is built from 13 residues. V dropped 5 bases and J dropped 3 bases, with 11 bases sitting between them. CDR3 protein: CASSTEQGYEQYF. In DNA, the CDR3 is TGTGCCAGCAGTACCGAACAGGGCTACGAGCAGTACTTC.

The V call is TRBV7-9, the J call TRBJ2-3, with 8 bases lining up with TRBD2. Germline CDR1 SEHNR, CDR2 FQNEAQ (reference sequence). The V and J ends lost 5 bases and 0 bases, in that order; junction bases with no gene match: 4. This CDR3 contains 15 residues. This chain's CDR3 is CASSASGPSTDTQYF. For the CDR3, the DNA is TGTGCCAGCAGCGCTAGCGGGCCTAGCACAGATACGCAGTATTTT.

V is TRBV5-1 and J is TRBJ1-4; 7 positions match TRBD1. The CDR3 spans 15 residues. Germline lookup yields CDR1 SGHRS and CDR2 YFSETQ. J lost 12 bases, V lost 3 bases, and 14 bases had no gene match. CDR3 sequence reads: CASSSIDRAQGELFF. DNA for the CDR3: TGCGCCAGCAGCTCCATAGACAGGGCCCAAGGTGAACTGTTTTTT. Using reference TRBV5-1 and TRBJ1-4 for the parts outside the CDR3, the full variable domain is KAGVTQTPRYLIKTRGQQVTLSCSPISGHRSVSWYQQTPGQGLQFLFEYFSETQRNKGNFPGRFSGRQFSNSRSEMNVSTLELGDSALYLCASSSIDRAQGELFFGSGTQLSVL.

This clonotype was seen a handful of times. The chain has TRBV4-3 and TRBJ2-1; 10 nucleotides align to TRBD1. Unmatched junction bases numbered 3, after V lost 1 base and J lost 3 bases. The CDR3 consists of 16 residues. CDR1 LGHNA and CDR2 YSLEER come from the germline V gene. The CDR3 nucleotides read TGCGCCAGCAGCCAAGCAGGGACAGGGGACTACAATGAGCAGTTCTTC. It specifies CASSQAGTGDYNEQFF.

This clonotype came up a few times. The chain combines TRBV19 with TRBJ1-2; 11 bases are shared with TRBD1. Germline CDR1 reads LNHDA; CDR2 reads SQIVND (reference sequence). The CDR3 sequence is 16 residues long. V lost 5 bases to trimming and J lost 4 bases; unmatched junction nucleotides: 9. The CDR3 DNA is TGTGCCAGTAGTTTCTCAACCGGGACAGGGGGCTATGGCTACACCTTC. It translates to CASSFSTGTGGYGYTF.

About this clonotype itself: A much more abundant neighbour one base away suggests this may be a read error. The CDR3 loop is CARRSQSEGYTF. For the CDR3, the DNA is TGTGCCCGGAGGTCACAGTCGGAAGGCTACACCTTC. The genes are TRBV30 and TRBJ1-2, with D hard to call. The germline CDR1 and CDR2 sequences are GTSNPN and SVGIG (reference sequence). The CDR3 is 12 amino acids.

This clonotype came up once. CDR3 region: CASSQVQAALPFYNEQFF. CDR3 nucleotides: TGCGCCAGCAGCCAAGTTCAAGCGGCTCTTCCCTTCTACAATGAGCAGTTCTTC. The rearrangement links TRBV4-1 to TRBJ2-1; tentative D call: TRBD2 (5 bases). CDR3 length: 18 amino acids. Trimming stripped 1 base from V and 3 bases from J, with 19 bases between. From germline, CDR1 is MGHRA and CDR2 YSYEKL.

This chain links TRBV20-1 with TRBJ1-2; 9 positions agree with TRBD1. Trimming took 5 bases from V and 8 from J; bases not matched to a gene: 15. The CDR3 has 15 amino acids. The germline CDR1 and CDR2 sequences are DFQATT and SNEGSKA (reference sequence). CDR3 sequence reads: CSAQTYPGQGLGYTF. The CDR3 coding sequence is TGCAGTGCTCAGACTTACCCGGGACAGGGACTGGGCTACACCTTC.

The chain recombines TRBV4-2 with TRBJ1-5; 7 nucleotides align to TRBD1. Germline trimming cut 2 bases from V and 0 bases from J; bases unmatched to any gene: 10. Per germline, CDR1 LGHNA and CDR2 YNFKEQ. This CDR3 spans 18 amino acids. The DNA for the CDR3 is TGTGCCAGCAGCCAAATATACAGGGGACGGGATAGCAATCAGCCCCAGCATTTT. It is translated as CASSQIYRGRDSNQPQHF.

Details on this clonotype: Since the CDR3 does not end with the conserved phenylalanine or tryptophan, this likely comes from a read error. The chain uses TRBV7-8 and TRBJ1-5; 7 nucleotides align to TRBD1. The CDR3 has 15 amino acids. Germline-derived CDR1 and CDR2 are SGHVS and FQNEAQ. V lost 5 bases and J lost 5; bases outside the gene matches: 9. The CDR3 loop reads CASSPDRVGYQPQHL. DNA of the CDR3: TGTGCCAGCAGCCCCGACAGGGTAGGTTATCAGCCCCAGCATCTT.

This clonotype has a count of ten or more. The J gene is TRBJ2-7, the V gene TRBV28; D call uncertain. The V end lost 4 bases, the J end lost 3 bases, and 16 bases lay between the germline ends. The CDR3 runs to 15 residues. Germline V CDR1 and CDR2: MDHEN, SYDVKM. In nucleotides, the CDR3 is TGTGCCAGCAGTTCCCCGACTGGGTTTGACTACGAGCAGTACTTC. Protein product: CASSSPTGFDYEQYF.

This clonotype showed up just a few times. This chain connects TRBV5-1 to TRBJ2-5; 10 bases map to TRBD2. This CDR3 is 15 amino acids long. Germline V CDR1 and CDR2: SGHRS, YFSETQ. After removal of 4 bases from V and 2 bases from J, the junction contained 5 bases not matched to a gene. This CDR3 reads CASSLLAGDQETQYF. The CDR3 bases are TGCGCCAGCAGCCTCCTAGCGGGAGATCAAGAGACCCAGTACTTC.

Many counts were recorded for this clonotype. The V gene is TRBV18, the J gene TRBJ1-2; tentative D call: TRBD1 (5 bases). Trimming shortened V by 2 bases and J by 8 bases, and 12 bases separated the two germline ends. From germline, CDR1 is KGHSH and CDR2 LQKENI. The CDR3 consists of 13 residues. As DNA, the CDR3 is TGTGCCAGCTCACCAAAGGGACGGAGAGGCTACACCTTC. It encodes CASSPKGRRGYTF.

A word on this clonotype: Compared with germline, one end of the junction differs, possibly owing to a read error. J is TRBJ2-7 and V is TRBV28; possibly TRBD1 or TRBD2 for D (5 bases each). Looked up from germline, CDR1 is MDHEN and CDR2 is SYDVKM. This CDR3 region has 15 residues. CDR3 residues: CVSSLWWAGSSEQYF. In nucleotides, the CDR3 is TGTGTCAGCAGTTTATGGTGGGCAGGGAGCAGCGAGCAGTACTTC.

The genes are TRBV27 and TRBJ2-3; tentative D call: TRBD2 (6 bases). Germline V CDR1 and CDR2: MNHEY, SMNVEV (reference sequence). V was pared by 4 bases and J by 3 bases, with 20 bases between. The CDR3 totals 17 residues. The chain's CDR3 is CASSYTGARAETDTQYF. The DNA for the CDR3 is TGTGCCAGCAGTTACACGGGAGCAAGGGCCGAAACAGATACGCAGTATTTT.

This clonotype was counted ten times or more. J is TRBJ1-6 and V is TRBV30; TRBD1 matches at 7 bases. The CDR3 covers 15 residues. With 3 bases clipped from V and 8 bases from J, the junction kept 10 bases outside the gene matches. The germline V gene encodes CDR1 GTSNPN and CDR2 SVGIG (reference sequence). CDR3 DNA: TGTGCCTGGAGCACCCACAGGGGCCGGGATTCACCCCTCCACTTT. Protein product: CAWSTHRGRDSPLHF.

This clonotype was observed many times. The CDR3 loop reads CASSSQQAGGRSDEQFF. For the CDR3, the DNA is TGTGCCAGCAGCAGCCAGCAAGCGGGAGGGCGTTCGGATGAGCAGTTCTTC. The chain employs TRBV2 and TRBJ2-1; 10 positions match TRBD2. Per the germline V gene, CDR1 is SNHLY and CDR2 is FYNNEI. J was trimmed by 8 bases and V by 6 bases; bases with no gene match: 16. This CDR3 contains 17 residues.